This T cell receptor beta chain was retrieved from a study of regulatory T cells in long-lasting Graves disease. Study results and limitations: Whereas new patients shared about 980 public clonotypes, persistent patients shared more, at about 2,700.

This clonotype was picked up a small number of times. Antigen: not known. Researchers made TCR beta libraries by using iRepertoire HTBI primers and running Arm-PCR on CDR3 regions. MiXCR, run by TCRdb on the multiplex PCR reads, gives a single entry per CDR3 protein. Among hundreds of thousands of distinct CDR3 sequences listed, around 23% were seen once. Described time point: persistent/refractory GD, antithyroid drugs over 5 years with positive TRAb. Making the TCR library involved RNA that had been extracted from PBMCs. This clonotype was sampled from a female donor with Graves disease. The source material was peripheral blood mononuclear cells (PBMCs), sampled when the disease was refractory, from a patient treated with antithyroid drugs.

CDR3 protein: CASSLTGQGEPQHF. CDR3 sequence (DNA): TGCGCCAGCAGCTTGACGGGTCAAGGAGAGCCCCAGCATTTT. The rearrangement uses TRBV5-1 and TRBJ1-5; D ambiguous. Trimming left V 1 base short and J 8 bases short, with 13 bases between. Germline CDR1 SGHRS, CDR2 YFSETQ. This CDR3 is 14 amino acids long.